These 5 T cell receptor beta chains originate from one sample sequenced in a study of T cells after yellow fever vaccination (dated by TCRdb to between 2018 and 2021). The sample's treatment or condition label, decoded: live attenuated yellow fever vaccine strain. The receptor library was made with 5' RACE. TCRdb lists the instrument as Illumina HiSeq 2500. TCRdb passed the public sequencing reads through fastp at Q25 and MiXCR, retaining productive beta sequences. Rows are combined by CDR3 protein, so each entry shows the most common genes and DNA. The table for this sample lists 320,000 or so distinct CDR3 sequences; around 8.1% of them were counted only once. 15% to 20% of the sample is in the top ten clones. Sample: PBMCs, taken 45 days after the first yellow fever vaccination. Every receptor here comes from a man between 18 and 29 years old who received the YFV17D yellow fever vaccine.

This chain connects TRBV12-3 or TRBV12-4 to TRBJ2-3, with TRBD2 as a possible D gene (5 bases). The CDR3 contains 11 residues. V gave up 8 bases and J gave up 3 bases, with 6 bases separating them. The CDR3 region has the DNA TGTGCCAGCTTAGCGACAGATACGCAGTATTTT. It codes for CASLATDTQYF.

The chain couples TRBV5-1 to TRBJ2-3; D tentatively fits TRBD1 or TRBD2 (6 bases each). The CDR3 has 15 residues. V was shortened by 4 bases and J by 0 bases, with 12 bases between the two germline ends. CDR1 is SGHRS and CDR2 is YFSETQ in the germline V gene. The CDR3 region is CASSPWGASTDTQYF. The CDR3 nucleotides are TGCGCCAGCAGCCCGTGGGGGGCCAGCACAGATACGCAGTATTTT. Supplemented by reference TRBV5-1 and TRBJ2-3, the full variable domain reads KAGVTQTPRYLIKTRGQQVTLSCSPISGHRSVSWYQQTPGQGLQFLFEYFSETQRNKGNFPGRFSGRQFSNSRSEMNVSTLELGDSALYLCASSPWGASTDTQYFGPGTRLTVL.

This clonotype was detected only a few times. This sequence joins TRBV10-3 and TRBJ1-5, with TRBD1 identical over 8 bases. This CDR3 has 14 residues. The germline CDR1 and CDR2 sequences are ENHRY and SYGVKD. V gave up 0 bases and J gave up 9 bases; unmatched junction bases: 4. DNA for the CDR3: TGTGCCATCAGTGAGTCGACGGGGACAGGGCCCCAGCATTTT. It yields the protein CAISESTGTGPQHF.

This clonotype has a handful of counts. The V gene is TRBV18, the J gene TRBJ1-1; no clear D gene. CDR1 is KGHSH and CDR2 is LQKENI in the germline V gene. With 3 bases removed from V and 6 bases from J, the gap between germline ends came to 14 bases. This CDR3 is 14 amino acids long. The DNA for the CDR3 is TGTGCCAGCTCACCTTCCGGAAAGGGCCCTGAAGCTTTCTTT. Translation gives CASSPSGKGPEAFF.

The genes are TRBV18 and TRBJ1-1; D gene uncertain. CDR3 size: 15 residues. V lost 3 bases and J lost 3, with 14 bases in between. Germline loops: CDR1 KGHSH, CDR2 LQKENI. The CDR3 DNA reads as TGTGCCAGCTCACCCGGGTCCCCAGCGGACACTGAAGCTTTCTTT. This gives the protein CASSPGSPADTEAFF.